This TCR beta chain was identified in a study of molecular identifiers for immune sequencing clone quantification. The study's findings and limits: Barcode sharing among identical TCR molecules could make large clones appear smaller.

A single record per CDR3 protein comes from TCRdb applying MiXCR to the PCR reads. The sample includes about 510,000 distinct CDR3 sequences, about 25% of them seen just once. This clonotype is a singleton in its sample. The antigen is undetermined. Mismatch with germline at one junction end may stem from a read error. This CDR3 is 16 amino acids long. CDR1 MNHNS and CDR2 SASEGT come from the germline V gene. This sequence joins TRBV6-1 and TRBJ2-5, with 7 bases matching TRBD2. The sequence came from a human donor in good health. Some libraries in this study had Jurkat cell RNA spiked in. Sequencing used naive CD8+ T cells from blood, with Jurkat cell RNA spiked in. Noted subset: FACS-sorted CD8+CD4-CCR7+CD45RA+ naive T cells. The DNA for the CDR3 is TGTGACAGCAGTGACGCTTGGGCGGGAGTCTCCGAGACCCAGTACTTC. It specifies CDSSDAWAGVSETQYF.